Listed here are 2 T cell receptor beta chains from one sample, sequenced in a study of blood T cell repertoires in COVID-19. Using immunoSEQ multiplex PCR, the repertoire was profiled, and TCRdb retains in-frame clones only, with some absent. Found here are about 390,000 clones, 87% of them singletons; the top ten hold approximately 10%. Sequencing used PBMCs or T cells enriched from blood (not recorded which). The receptors come from a woman aged 50 to 60 who had recovered from COVID-19.

This clone was counted between two and nine times. The CDR3 DNA is TGTGCCAGCAGCGTAGATCGTTCTGGAAACACCATATATTTT. Its protein product is CASSVDRSGNTIYF. This chain connects TRBV9 to TRBJ1-3; D gene unclear. The germline CDR1 and CDR2 sequences are SGDLS and YYNGEE. V shed 0 bases and J shed 1 base, with 5 bases lying between them. The CDR3 length is 14 residues.

This chain joins TRBV4-2 and TRBJ2-3, with D possibly matching TRBD2 (7 bases). CDR3 size: 18 residues. CDR1 LGHNA and CDR2 YNFKEQ come from the germline V gene. V dropped 5 bases and J dropped 3 bases, with 24 bases sitting between them. The CDR3, as DNA: TGTGCCAGCAGCTCCTACGTGGGGGGGGGCAGTGGTACAGATACGCAGTATTTT. Its translation: CASSSYVGGGSGTDTQYF.